The 27 T cell receptor beta chains presented below share a single source sample, sequenced in a study of T cell responses to AZD1222 COVID-19 vaccine. TCRdb's copy holds only in-frame clones and misses some; the assay was immunoSEQ multiplex PCR. The sample consists of fewer than 200,000 clones, just under 90% of them appearing once. The source material was peripheral blood, sampled on day 0 of AZD1222 vaccination. The receptor source for this set is an adult in good health.

In its sample, this clone was seen a few times. This chain connects TRBV5-6 to TRBJ2-6; D not certain. V lost 2 bases and J lost 0, with 6 bases in between. This CDR3 has 15 amino acids. Germline V gives CDR1 SGHDT, CDR2 YYEEEE. The DNA for the CDR3 is TGTGCCAGCAGCTTTGGCGGCTCTGGGGCCAACGTCCTGACTTTC. It is translated as CASSFGGSGANVLTF.

CDR3 nucleotides: TGTGCCAGCAGCCGAGGCCGGGCTAGCGGGGGCGATGAGCAGTTCTTC. This encodes CASSRGRASGGDEQFF. This chain connects TRBV14 to TRBJ2-1, with 10 bases matching TRBD2. V gave up 4 bases and J gave up 8 bases; unmatched junction bases: 11. The length of the CDR3 is 16 residues. Germline assignment: CDR1 SGHDN and CDR2 FVKESK. Variable domain in full (rest from reference TRBV14 and TRBJ2-1): EAGVTQFPSHSVIEKGQTVTLRCDPISGHDNLYWYRRVMGKEIKFLLHFVKESKQDESGMPNNRFLAERTGGTYSTLKVQPAELEDSGVYFCASSRGRASGGDEQFFGPGTRLTVL.

The chain joins TRBV6-5 to TRBJ2-2; D is perhaps TRBD1 or TRBD2 (6 bases each). There are 14 residues in the CDR3. Germline CDR1 MNHEY, CDR2 SVGAGI. V lost 6 bases to trimming and J lost 4 bases, with 12 bases between them. CDR3: CASSRGQGTGELFF. DNA of the CDR3: TGTGCCAGCAGCCGGGGGCAAGGCACCGGGGAGCTGTTTTTT.

A word on this clone: Other nucleotide sequences from this sample produce the same CDR3. The J gene is TRBJ1-1, the V gene TRBV11-3; maybe TRBD1 (6 bases). CDR1 and CDR2 from the germline V gene are SGHNT and YENEEA. This CDR3 comprises 14 residues. Trimming removed 0 bases at V and 1 base at J, with 6 bases between. Written as DNA, the CDR3 is TGTGCCAGCAGCTTAGAAGGGGGGAACACTGAAGCTTTCTTT. It yields the protein CASSLEGGNTEAFF. Using reference TRBV11-3 and TRBJ1-1 for the parts outside the CDR3, the full variable domain is EAGVVQSPRYKIIEKKQPVAFWCNPISGHNTLYWYLQNLGQGPELLIRYENEEAVDDSQLPKDRFSAERLKGVDSTLKIQPAELGDSAVYLCASSLEGGNTEAFFGQGTRLTVV.

This sequence joins TRBV28 and TRBJ2-3; D is unclear. In germline, CDR1 is MDHEN, CDR2 SYDVKM. CDR3 length equals 16 residues. The V end lost 2 bases, the J end lost 0 bases, and 12 bases lay between the germline ends. The CDR3 loop is CASSLDGTSSTDTQYF. The DNA for the CDR3 is TGTGCCAGCAGTTTAGATGGCACAAGTAGCACAGATACGCAGTATTTT.

This sequence joins TRBV10-1 and TRBJ1-6, with 8 positions matching TRBD1. Germline assignment: CDR1 WNHNN and CDR2 SYGVQD (reference sequence). With V trimmed by 2 bases and J by 7 bases, 4 bases remained unmatched. The CDR3 has 15 residues. CDR3 nucleotides: TGCGCCAGCAGTGAGGGGACAGGTCAAAATTCACCCCTCCACTTT. It encodes CASSEGTGQNSPLHF.

The chain carries TRBV7-9 and TRBJ1-5, with D unresolved. Germline loops: CDR1 SEHNR, CDR2 FQNEAQ (reference sequence). CDR3 size: 13 residues. V was clipped by 2 bases and J by 11 bases, with 13 bases between them. In nucleotides, the CDR3 is TGTGCCAGCAGCTTAACTGGACCAGAGGCCCAGCATTTT. This codes for CASSLTGPEAQHF.

The rearrangement uses TRBV7-9 and TRBJ2-7; 10 positions agree with TRBD1. From germline, CDR1 is SEHNR and CDR2 FQNEAQ (reference sequence). After removal of 6 bases from V and 4 bases from J, the junction contained 6 bases not matched to a gene. The CDR3 extends over 14 amino acids. The CDR3 protein is CASRGRTGGYEQYF. DNA for the CDR3: TGTGCCAGCAGAGGCCGGACAGGGGGTTACGAGCAGTACTTC.

This chain connects TRBV7-2 to TRBJ2-5; D not resolved. Between the trimmed V and J ends, which lost 2 bases and 2 bases, there was a span of 6 bases. CDR3 size: 13 residues. Looked up from germline, CDR1 is SGHTA and CDR2 is FQGNSA. CDR3 bases: TGTGCCAGCAGCTTAACAGTACAAGAGACCCAGTACTTC. Translating it yields CASSLTVQETQYF.

J is TRBJ2-7 and V is TRBV9, with a weak D call TRBD2 (6 bases). The CDR3 spans 15 residues. The germline V and J ends were trimmed by 3 bases and 7 bases, with 20 bases remaining between them. Germline CDR1 reads SGDLS; CDR2 reads YYNGEE. The CDR3, as DNA: TGTGCCAGCAGCGCTAACTCGGGACTCCTAGGGGAGCAGTACTTC. It codes for CASSANSGLLGEQYF.

The chain recombines TRBV6-2 or TRBV6-3 with TRBJ2-3, with a tentative D call TRBD2 (6 bases). Germline V gene lookup returns CDR1 MNHEY and CDR2 SVGEGT. V lost 2 bases to trimming and J lost 2 bases, with 8 bases between them. The CDR3 runs to 14 residues. CDR3 bases: TGTGCCAGCAGTTACGGGAGGTACACAGATACGCAGTATTTT. It is translated as CASSYGRYTDTQYF.

The genes are TRBV6-2 or TRBV6-3 and TRBJ2-7; 7 nucleotides align to TRBD2. Germline V gene sequence: CDR1 MNHEY, CDR2 SVGEGT. J gave up 10 bases and V 2 bases, and 14 bases lay outside the gene matches. The CDR3 runs to 15 residues. CDR3 sequence (DNA): TGTGCCAGCAGTTACCCGGTACCTGGGCGGGAGTATCAGTACTTC. This gives the protein CASSYPVPGREYQYF.

CDR3 loop: CASSLEDSSTDTQYF. Written as DNA, the CDR3 is TGTGCCAGCAGCTTAGAGGACAGCAGCACAGATACGCAGTATTTT. This chain connects TRBV11-3 to TRBJ2-3, with D tentatively TRBD1 (6 bases). CDR3 length: 15 residues. Germline loops: CDR1 SGHNT, CDR2 YENEEA. Trimming removed 0 bases at V and 0 bases at J, with 7 bases between.

To note about this clone: Other DNA sequences in the sample encode the same CDR3. The chain couples TRBV5-1 to TRBJ2-2; D not certain. Germline CDR1 is SGHRS and CDR2 is YFSETQ. The CDR3 consists of 13 residues. Trimming cost V 0 bases and J 4 bases, with 4 bases left between them. DNA for the CDR3: TGCGCCAGCAGCTTGGCGATCACCGGGGAGCTGTTTTTT. This encodes CASSLAITGELFF.

This chain links TRBV3-1 (or the pseudogene TRBV3-2) with TRBJ1-6; D unresolved. In germline, CDR1 is LGHDT, CDR2 YNNKEL (reference sequence). The CDR3 is 15 amino acids. The ends were cut back, 6 bases at V and 2 bases at J, with 11 bases in the middle. The CDR3 coding sequence is TGTGCCAGCAGAAACACGGCAACCTATAATTCACCCCTCCACTTT. It specifies CASRNTATYNSPLHF.

The chain is built from TRBV30 and TRBJ1-2; weak D call: TRBD1 (6 bases). Germline V gives CDR1 GTSNPN, CDR2 SVGIG (reference sequence). Deletions cut 0 bases from V and 4 bases from J, with 15 bases between. This CDR3 region has 15 residues. The CDR3 loop is CAWSVVPGAGYGYTF. In nucleotides, the CDR3 is TGTGCCTGGAGTGTAGTCCCAGGGGCGGGCTATGGCTACACCTTC.

This chain connects TRBV30 to TRBJ2-5, with a weak D call TRBD1 (6 bases). Germline lookup yields CDR1 GTSNPN and CDR2 SVGIG (reference sequence). The CDR3 loop spans 13 amino acids. V was cut by 2 bases and J by 5 bases, with 12 bases left in between. The CDR3 sequence is CAWSHGTKETQYF. In DNA form, the CDR3 reads TGTGCCTGGAGTCACGGGACAAAGGAGACCCAGTACTTC.

This chain links TRBV12-3 or TRBV12-4 with TRBJ2-4; D unclear. V dropped 5 bases and J dropped 8 bases, with 10 bases sitting between them. There are 12 residues in the CDR3. CDR3 residues: CASSRVGYIQYF. The CDR3, as DNA: TGTGCCAGCAGTCGCGTTGGGTACATTCAGTACTTC.

Notes on this clone: Other DNA sequences in this specimen translate into the identical CDR3. The chain combines TRBV3-1 (or the pseudogene TRBV3-2) with TRBJ1-5, with TRBD1 matching over 10 bases. Germline values: CDR1 LGHDT, CDR2 YNNKEL (reference sequence). With 3 bases clipped from V and 3 bases from J, the junction kept 2 bases outside the gene matches. The CDR3 runs to 15 residues. This chain's CDR3 is CASSQGTGDNQPQHF. CDR3 bases: TGTGCCAGCAGCCAGGGGACAGGGGACAATCAGCCCCAGCATTTT.

This chain joins TRBV10-2 and TRBJ2-1; D is perhaps TRBD2 (6 bases). This CDR3 is built from 15 residues. CDR1 is WSHSY and CDR2 is SAAADI in the germline V gene. Trimming shortened V by 7 bases and J by 0 bases, and 13 bases separated the two germline ends. CDR3 DNA: TGCGCCAGCACCTGGGGGGAGAGCTCCTACAATGAGCAGTTCTTC. The encoded protein is CASTWGESSYNEQFF.

V is TRBV6-2 or TRBV6-3 and J is TRBJ1-2; no clear D gene. V dropped 0 bases and J dropped 4 bases, with 3 bases sitting between them. The CDR3 covers 12 residues. CDR1 is MNHEY, CDR2 SVGEGT, per germline. The CDR3 sequence: CASSYSVYGYTF. The DNA for the CDR3 is TGTGCCAGCAGTTACTCGGTCTATGGCTACACCTTC.

The rearrangement joins TRBV3-1 (or the pseudogene TRBV3-2) to TRBJ2-1, with TRBD2 identical over 7 bases. The CDR3 has 15 amino acids. The V gene's germline CDR1 is LGHDT and CDR2 YNNKEL (reference sequence). V was pared by 4 bases and J by 4 bases, with 7 bases of the junction left unmatched. Here the CDR3 DNA reads TGTGCCAGCAGCCCCCGACTAGCTTCATACAATGAGCAGTTCTTC. This translates into CASSPRLASYNEQFF.

The CDR3 here is CSVEGTGVGYEQYF. DNA of the CDR3: TGCAGCGTTGAAGGGACAGGGGTAGGTTACGAGCAGTACTTC. V is TRBV29-1 and J is TRBJ2-7, with TRBD1 matching 9 bases. The length of the CDR3 is 14 residues. Germline trimming cut 1 base from V and 4 bases from J; bases unmatched to any gene: 5. CDR1 and CDR2 (germline): SQVTM, ANQGSEA.

The gene calls are TRBV7-8 and TRBJ1-5; 9 nucleotides align to TRBD1. J gave up 3 bases and V 5 bases, and 8 bases lay outside the gene matches. Looked up from germline, CDR1 is SGHVS and CDR2 is FQNEAQ. This CDR3 is built from 16 residues. This CDR3 reads CASSKNRDRDNQPQHF. In DNA form, the CDR3 reads TGTGCCAGCAGCAAGAACCGGGACAGGGACAATCAGCCCCAGCATTTT.

V and J are TRBV2 and TRBJ1-2, with no clear D. V was trimmed by 7 bases and J by 3 bases, leaving 9 bases between them. The germline V gene has CDR1 SNHLY and CDR2 FYNNEI. The CDR3 sequence is 12 residues long. CDR3 loop: CASNSGDYGYTF. CDR3 in DNA: TGTGCCAGCAATTCGGGAGACTATGGCTACACCTTC.

Concerning this clone: Distinct nucleotide sequences in the sample also encode this CDR3. The chain recombines TRBV19 with TRBJ1-5; 9 nucleotides agree with TRBD1. The CDR3 has 15 amino acids. Trimming at V came to 4 bases and at J to 1 base, leaving 2 bases not matched to a gene. Germline CDR1 reads LNHDA; CDR2 reads SQIVND (reference sequence). CDR3 sequence (DNA): TGTGCCAGTAGTACGGGACAGGGAAGCAATCAGCCCCAGCATTTT. This encodes CASSTGQGSNQPQHF.

The rearrangement links TRBV5-1 to TRBJ2-2; D call uncertain. The CDR3 covers 14 residues. Germline assignment: CDR1 SGHRS and CDR2 YFSETQ. V dropped 2 bases and J dropped 0 bases, with 5 bases sitting between them. The CDR3 bases are TGCGCCAGCAGCTTTTCGACGAACACCGGGGAGCTGTTTTTT. Protein product: CASSFSTNTGELFF.